This T cell receptor beta chain comes out of a study of T cell changes during pregnancy in multiple sclerosis (dated by TCRdb to between 2018 and 2021). About the full investigation: In women with multiple sclerosis, the researchers looked at how the T cell repertoire shifted as pregnancy progressed.

Library preparation employed the immunoSEQ multiplex PCR assay. TCRdb re-hosts the immuneACCESS table, in-frame sequences only. Its copies lack some clones; in the studies checked, an unresolved V gene accounts for under half of them, and the cause for the rest is not known. Here the sample has fewer than 60,000 clones; around 92% occur a single time. Jointly, the top ten make up approximately 0.69% of the sample. In the case of this clone: This clone's antigen is unknown. Base qualities are not provided; no much larger clone lies one nucleotide away.

A distance of 11 bases separates the germline ends of V and J, which lose 5 bases and 1 base respectively. Including the terminal cysteine and phenylalanine, the CDR3 comprises 14 residues. CDR3 DNA is the only sequence kept; it has 42 bases, read in frame from the first base. CDR1 and CDR2, per the germline V gene (reference sequence), are LNHNV and YYDKDF. The sequence came from a female donor with multiple sclerosis, enrolled in a pregnancy study. The V and J segments used are TRBV15 and TRBJ1-2; the D gene remains uncertain. Specimen: CD4+ T cells from peripheral blood mononuclear cells, collected after pregnancy. The CDR3 has the sequence CATSSPSFNYGYTF. The bases are TGTGCCACCAGCTCACCGAGTTTTAACTATGGCTACACCTTC.